This TCR beta chain is drawn from a study of a mutant IDH1 vaccine in newly diagnosed glioma. Overall study context: Patients, over weeks 1, 3, 5, 7, 11, 15, 19 and 23, received a total of eight vaccinations.

CDR1 is LNHDA and CDR2 is SQIVND in the germline V gene (reference sequence). The CDR3 contains 16 residues. Trimming pared 8 bases from V and 4 bases from J, leaving 20 bases between. Time point indicated: week 11, during vaccination. Vaccination used 300 ug of mutant IDH1 20-mer peptide per dose, with topical imiquimod. Comment on this clone: Its target is not known.

Only in-frame clones appear in the TCRdb table, and some are missing; sequencing was by immunoSEQ multiplex PCR. The sample shows about 110,000 clones, roughly 90% of them seen only once. The chain recombines TRBV19 with TRBJ2-2; the D gene is possibly TRBD2 (7 bases). The sequences come from PBMCs, collected from a glioma patient whose treatment included an IDH1 peptide vaccine. The sequence was obtained from a woman aged 50 to 65 with glioma. DNA of the CDR3: TGTGCCAGTTTACCTGGGAGGGGGATCGGCACCGGGGAGCTGTTTTTT. The encoded protein is CASLPGRGIGTGELFF.